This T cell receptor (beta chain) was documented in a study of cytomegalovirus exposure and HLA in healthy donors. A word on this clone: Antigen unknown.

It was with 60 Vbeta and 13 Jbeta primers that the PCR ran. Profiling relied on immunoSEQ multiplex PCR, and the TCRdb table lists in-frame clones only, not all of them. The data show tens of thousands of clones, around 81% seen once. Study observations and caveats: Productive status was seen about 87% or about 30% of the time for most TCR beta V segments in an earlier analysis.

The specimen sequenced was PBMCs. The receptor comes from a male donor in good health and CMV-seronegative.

CDR3 loop: CASLIGRDGYTF. As DNA, the CDR3 is TGTGCCAGCCTCATAGGGAGGGATGGCTACACCTTC. The chain combines TRBV6-6 with TRBJ1-2; the D is unclear. Germline-derived CDR1 and CDR2 are MNHNY and SVGAGI (reference sequence). CDR3 length: 12 amino acids. Trimming left V 8 bases short and J 6 bases short, with 13 bases between.